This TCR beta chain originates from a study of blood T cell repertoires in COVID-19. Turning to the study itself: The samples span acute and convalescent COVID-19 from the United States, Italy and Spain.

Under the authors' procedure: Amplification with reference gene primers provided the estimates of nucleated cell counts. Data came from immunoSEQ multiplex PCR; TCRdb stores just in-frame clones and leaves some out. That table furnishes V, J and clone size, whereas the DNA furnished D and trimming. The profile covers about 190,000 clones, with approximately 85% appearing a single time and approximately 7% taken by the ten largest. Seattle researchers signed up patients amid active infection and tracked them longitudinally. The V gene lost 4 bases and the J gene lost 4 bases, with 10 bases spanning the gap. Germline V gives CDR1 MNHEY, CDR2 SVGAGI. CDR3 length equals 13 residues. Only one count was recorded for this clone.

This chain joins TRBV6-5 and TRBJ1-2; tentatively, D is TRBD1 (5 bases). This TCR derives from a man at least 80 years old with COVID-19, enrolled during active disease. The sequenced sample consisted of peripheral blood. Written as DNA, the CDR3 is TGTGCCAGCAGTTCGGACATTATCTATGGCTACACCTTC. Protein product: CASSSDIIYGYTF.